The rows below give T cell receptor beta chains drawn from one sample of a study of Graves' ophthalmopathy and Graves' hyperthyroidism. TCRdb passed the multiplex PCR reads through MiXCR, listing each CDR3 protein once. The top ten clones hold 2.4% of a sample with roughly 350,000 distinct CDR3 sequences, approximately 18% of them seen once. Sequencing was done on a sample of peripheral blood. The source is an adult woman with stable Graves' hyperthyroidism. The CDR3 runs from the conserved cysteine through the conserved F or W. The D gene is left open where the match is weak. Where a row states a size, it is once, few, many or the class of an expanded clone; other rows omit it.

>many|TRBD1|TRBV3-1|TRBJ1-2
TGTGCCAGCAGCCATACGGACAGGGCCGTCGGCTACACCTTC
CASSHTDRAVGYTF
>many|TRBD1|TRBV28|TRBJ2-7
TGTGCCAGCCTAGGGACAGGGGGCAAGGCGCCCTACGAGCAGTACTTC
CASLGTGGKAPYEQYF
>NA|NA|TRBV28|TRBJ1-2
TGTGCCAGCAGTTTATTGGGGTCAAACCTAGGCTACACCTTC
CASSLLGSNLGYTF
>NA|TRBD1|TRBV20-1|TRBJ2-6
TGCAGTGCTAGTTGGGGACAGGGCGCCTCTGGGGCCAACGTCCTGACTTTC
CSASWGQGASGANVLTF
>many|TRBD2|TRBV6-1|TRBJ2-7
TGTGCCAGCAGGGTGGGACTAGCGGGATCCTACGAGCAGTACTTC
CASRVGLAGSYEQYF
>many|TRBD2|TRBV3-1|TRBJ2-7
TGTGCCAGCAGCCAAGATCCTAGCGGGAGCCTCGAGCAGTACTTC
CASSQDPSGSLEQYF
>few|TRBD2|TRBV3-1|TRBJ2-7
TGTGCCAGCAGCCCACTAGCGGGAGATTCGGGCGAGCAGTACTTC
CASSPLAGDSGEQYF
>many|NA|TRBV28|TRBJ2-2
TGTGCCAGCAGTCCCAGACTAGCGAGGACAGGCCGCTACGGGGAGCTGTTTTTT
CASSPRLARTGRYGELFF
>many|NA|TRBV5-1|TRBJ1-2
TGCGCCAGCAGCTCCCAAGGGAATGGCTACACCTTC
CASSSQGNGYTF
>many|TRBD2|TRBV28|TRBJ2-5
TGTGCCAGCAGCTTTAGCGGGAGCCCCCAAGAGACCCAGTACTTC
CASSFSGSPQETQYF
>many|NA|TRBV6-5|TRBJ2-2
TGTGCCAGCAGACCGACAGGCAACACCGGGGAGCTGTTTTTT
CASRPTGNTGELFF
>NA|NA|TRBV4-1|TRBJ1-3
TGCGCCAGCAGCCCCTCCGGTGGGACGTCTGGAAACACCATATATTTT
CASSPSGGTSGNTIYF
>NA|TRBD2|TRBV18|TRBJ2-7
TGTGCCAGCTCACCACGGAGGGAGGGGACCTACGAGCAGTACTTC
CASSPRREGTYEQYF
>many|NA|TRBV28|TRBJ1-1
TGTGCCAGCACCTCCCCGGGGAGGGGTAAGGCGGCTTTCTTT
CASTSPGRGKAAFF
>NA|NA|TRBV29-1|TRBJ2-7
TGCAGCGTTGAACCCGACGAGCAGTACTTC
CSVEPDEQYF
>once|TRBD2|TRBV28|TRBJ2-7
TGTGCCAGCAGTGAAGCCTTCGTGACTAGCGGCTACGAGCAGTACTTC
CASSEAFVTSGYEQYF
>NA|TRBD1|TRBV29-1|TRBJ2-7
TGCAGCGTTGTAATTAAGGGGGCGAGCGAGCAGTACTTC
CSVVIKGASEQYF
>NA|NA|TRBV7-2|TRBJ2-7
TGTGCCAGCAGCTTCGGCCTCGTCTCCTACGATCAGTACTTC
CASSFGLVSYDQYF
>NA|NA|TRBV28|TRBJ2-2
TGTGCCAGCAGTTTGGGTATCCCAAACACCGGGGAGCTGTTTTTT
CASSLGIPNTGELFF
>NA|NA|TRBV12-3/TRBV12-4|TRBJ1-2
TGTGCCAGCCGTCGACGGGGACAATATGGCTACACCTTC
CASRRRGQYGYTF